Listed below are T cell receptor beta chains from one sample, sequenced in a study of human T cells and chemical hapten exposure. MiXCR, run by TCRdb on the RACE reads, gives a single entry per CDR3 protein. The sample records roughly 54,000 distinct CDR3 sequences, around 9.5% being singletons. The sample in question was whole blood, obtained in connection with sensitization to the hapten diphenylcyclopropenone (DPC). These receptor sequences come from a woman aged 45-65 years with alopecia areata. Some clones in this sample may be carry-over from other donors' samples. CDR3s include the opening cysteine and the closing phenylalanine or tryptophan. A D gene is named only where the DNA matches it firmly. Size is stated for part of the rows, as once, few or many counts, or as a class when the clone is expanded.

>-|TRBJ1-1|TRBV3-1|TRBD1
TGTGCCAGCAGCCCCCGACAGGGGAGGGACACTGAAGCTTTCTTT
CASSPRQGRDTEAFF
>many|TRBJ1-2|TRBV12-3/TRBV12-4|-
TGTGCCAGCAGTCTACAACAGACCCCGGGCCGTGGCTACACCTTC
CASSLQQTPGRGYTF
>many|TRBJ2-1|TRBV12-3/TRBV12-4|-
TGTGCCAGCAGGGTCTACAACCGGCGGTACAATGAGCAGTTCTTC
CASRVYNRRYNEQFF
>-|TRBJ1-2|TRBV3-1|-
TGTGCCAGCAGCCAGACGCCAGCCGCTTACGATGGCTACACCTTC
CASSQTPAAYDGYTF
>few|TRBJ2-7|TRBV6-1|-
TGTGCCAGCAGTGAGGACGAGCAGTACTTC
CASSEDEQYF
>few|TRBJ1-4|TRBV3-1|-
TGTGCCAGCAGCCAAAAGACAGGTAATGAAAAACTGTTTTTT
CASSQKTGNEKLFF
>-|TRBJ2-7|TRBV28|-
TGTGTCGTGATGGGGGTCAACTACGAGCAGTACTTC
CVVMGVNYEQYF
>many|TRBJ2-1|TRBV11-3|TRBD2
TGTGCCAGCAGCGCGTTAGCGGGGGGGCCGCAGTTCTTC
CASSALAGGPQFF
>few|TRBJ2-3|TRBV11-2|-
TGTGCCAGCAGCTTATCATTAGCAGATACGCAGTATTTT
CASSLSLADTQYF
>few|TRBJ1-1|TRBV6-2/TRBV6-3|-
TGTGCCAGCAGTCTCTCGTTAGGCGGAGCTTTCTTT
CASSLSLGGAFF
>-|TRBJ2-7|TRBV5-1|-
TGCGCCAGCAGCTTGAGGGTTTCCTACGAGCAGTACTTC
CASSLRVSYEQYF
>-|TRBJ1-2|TRBV20-1|-
TGCAGTGCTAGAGCCCTGGGCCATATCCGGAACTTC
CSARALGHIRNF
>-|TRBJ2-2|TRBV24-1|TRBD1
TGTGCCACCCGGGGACAGGGGGGCACCGGGGAGCTGTTTTTT
CATRGQGGTGELFF
>few|TRBJ1-4|TRBV7-9|-
TGTGCCAGCAGCCGCCTCAGCGGCACTAATGAAAAACTGTTTTTT
CASSRLSGTNEKLFF
>few|TRBJ2-3|TRBV7-2|-
TGTGCCAGCAGCTATCAGTATACGCAGTATTTT
CASSYQYTQYF
>many|TRBJ1-3|TRBV6-6|-
TGTGCCAGCAGTCTAGACACGTCCAGCGCCGGAAACACCATATATTTT
CASSLDTSSAGNTIYF
>few|TRBJ2-3|TRBV5-1|-
TGCGCCAGCAGCTTGGAGGGCAGGAGCACAGATACGCAGTATTTT
CASSLEGRSTDTQYF
>many|TRBJ2-6|TRBV5-1|-
TGCGCCAGCAGCTTGGTACGTCAGGGCGTCGACTCTGGGGCCAACGTCCTGACTTTC
CASSLVRQGVDSGANVLTF
>many|TRBJ2-1|TRBV29-1|TRBD1
TGCAGCCAAGTGACGGGACAGGGGAACAATGAGCAGTTCTTC
CSQVTGQGNNEQFF
>-|TRBJ1-2|TRBV3-1|-
TGTGCCAGCAGCCCACGGCAGGGAGGCGGTGGCTACACCTTC
CASSPRQGGGGYTF
>few|TRBJ2-5|TRBV7-2|-
TGTGCCAGCAGCTCATCCTATGCGACTAGTCAAGAGACCCAGTACTTC
CASSSSYATSQETQYF
>many|TRBJ1-1|TRBV28|-
TGTGCCAGCAGCTATATTTCGAACACTGAAGCTTTCTTT
CASSYISNTEAFF
>many|TRBJ2-7|TRBV18|TRBD1
TGTGCCAGCTCACTTGGGGACAGAGAGACCTACGAGCAGTACTTC
CASSLGDRETYEQYF
>-|TRBJ1-5|TRBV12-3/TRBV12-4|-
TGTGCCAGCAGCCAGGCGCAGCAGAATCAGCCCCAGCATTTT
CASSQAQQNQPQHF
>many|TRBJ2-2|TRBV7-9|-
TGTGCCAGCAGCTTAGTGTCCGGACGCACCGGGGAGCTGTTTTTT
CASSLVSGRTGELFF
>many|TRBJ1-4|TRBV6-6|-
TGTGCCAGCAGTTACCGCCCTTCAGCAAGGGAAAAACTGTTTTTT
CASSYRPSAREKLFF
>-|TRBJ1-1|TRBV6-2/TRBV6-3|-
TGTGCCAGCAGTCCAAATGAAGAGGTCGCTGAAGCTTTCTTT
CASSPNEEVAEAFF
>few|TRBJ1-4|TRBV2|-
TGTGCCAGCAGTACCTCGTCCCAGGAGGTGGTAAGGGAAAAACTGTTTTTT
CASSTSSQEVVREKLFF
>-|TRBJ2-1|TRBV7-2|-
TGTGCCAGCAGCTTATATGGGGGAAGCTCCTACAATGAGCAGTTCTTC
CASSLYGGSSYNEQFF
>-|TRBJ1-3|TRBV19|TRBD1
TGTGCCAGTAGAGCGGACAGGGATCGACACACCATATATTTT
CASRADRDRHTIYF
>many|TRBJ1-3|TRBV7-9|-
TGTGCCACGGACCGGGGGATTGGATCTGGAAACACCATATATTTT
CATDRGIGSGNTIYF
>-|TRBJ2-5|TRBV7-9|-
TGTGCCAGCAGTCATAAGGGCCAAGAGACCCAGTACTTC
CASSHKGQETQYF
>few|TRBJ2-5|TRBV6-2/TRBV6-3|-
TGTGCCAGCACCCCCACCGGAGAGACCCAGTACTTC
CASTPTGETQYF
>many|TRBJ2-1|TRBV20-1|TRBD2
TGCAGTGCTAGAGCGGCTAGCGGCCACTACAATGAGCAGTTCTTC
CSARAASGHYNEQFF
>many|TRBJ2-1|TRBV20-1|-
TGCAGTGCTAGAGATCAAGAGGGTTGGAATGAGCAGTTCTTC
CSARDQEGWNEQFF
>few|TRBJ1-2|TRBV19|TRBD1
TGTGCCAGTAGTATCTCGGACAGGGCTGGCTACACCTTC
CASSISDRAGYTF
>many|TRBJ2-2|TRBV11-2|TRBD1
TGTGCCAGCAGTTCCAGGGGGCGCGGGGAGCTGTTTTTT
CASSSRGRGELFF
>many|TRBJ2-1|TRBV19|-
TGTGCCAGTAGTACCCTCTTCTCGGGGGAGCAGTTCTTC
CASSTLFSGEQFF
>few|TRBJ2-2|TRBV5-4|-
TGTGCCAGCAGCTTGGACCTATCCACCGGGGAGCTGTTTTTT
CASSLDLSTGELFF
>many|TRBJ2-7|TRBV6-5|-
TGTGCCAGCAGTTACTCCTCGGTCTCCTACGAGCAGTACTTC
CASSYSSVSYEQYF
>-|TRBJ1-5|TRBV23-1|-
TGCGCCAGCGGTCAGTCACCAACTGGTGGCAATCAGCCCCAGCATTTT
CASGQSPTGGNQPQHF
>many|TRBJ2-1|TRBV7-9|-
TGTGCCAGCATTCACGGGAGCTCCTACAATGAGCAGTTCTTC
CASIHGSSYNEQFF
>-|TRBJ2-1|TRBV2|TRBD2
TGTGCCAGCAGACCTTTCGAGCGGGATTTCTCTGAGCAGTTCTTC
CASRPFERDFSEQFF
>-|TRBJ2-7|TRBV28|-
TGTGCCAGCAGTTATAACTCCTACGAGCAGTACTTC
CASSYNSYEQYF
>many|TRBJ2-2|TRBV11-3|-
TGTGCCAGCAGCTTAGATCAGGGGGGTAACACCGGGGAGCTGTTTTTT
CASSLDQGGNTGELFF
>-|TRBJ2-5|TRBV28|TRBD2
TGTGCCAGCAGCACCGGGACTAGCATAAAGACCCAGTACTTC
CASSTGTSIKTQYF
>few|TRBJ2-5|TRBV7-9|-
TGTGCCAGCAGCTTGGACGGGTCAGCCCCCCAGTACTTC
CASSLDGSAPQYF
>many|TRBJ2-2|TRBV12-3/TRBV12-4|-
TGTGCCAGCAGTTGGTACACCGGGGAGCTGTTTTTT
CASSWYTGELFF
>many|TRBJ2-3|TRBV4-2|-
TGTGCCAGCTCTGAAGCCCGCACAGATACGCAGTATTTT
CASSEARTDTQYF
>few|TRBJ2-5|TRBV7-6|-
TGTGCCAGCAGCTTAGTTGCAGGGGCGTACCAAGAGACCCAGTACTTC
CASSLVAGAYQETQYF
>-|TRBJ1-2|TRBV20-1|-
TGCAGTGCTAGCCCCGGGATTATGTATGGCTACACCTTC
CSASPGIMYGYTF
>-|TRBJ1-1|TRBV4-3|-
TGCGCCAGCAGCGCCGACTGGACATCTGAAGCTTTCTTT
CASSADWTSEAFF
>few|TRBJ1-5|TRBV12-3/TRBV12-4|-
TGTGCCAGCAGTTTCGGTCAGCAGCCCCAGCATTTT
CASSFGQQPQHF
>few|TRBJ2-3|TRBV5-5|-
TGTGCCAGCAGCTTGGGCGGGGCCCATAGAGGGACAGATACGCAGTATTTT
CASSLGGAHRGTDTQYF
>few|TRBJ1-2|TRBV12-3/TRBV12-4|-
TGTGCCAGCAGTTTGGGGGCCCTGACTGGCTACACCTTC
CASSLGALTGYTF
>few|TRBJ2-1|TRBV28|-
TGTGCCAGCAGTTTTGGGAGCCGTGAGCAGTTCTTC
CASSFGSREQFF
>-|TRBJ2-3|TRBV5-5|-
TGTGCCAGCAGCCGAGTAGAGGGAGCAACCACAGATACGCAGTATTTT
CASSRVEGATTDTQYF